The rows below give T cell receptor beta chains drawn from one sample of a study of neurological immune-mediated disorders. From the 5' RACE reads, TCRdb called clonotypes with MiXCR, one entry per CDR3 protein. The sample yields some 32,000 distinct CDR3 sequences, about 16% seen once. The source material was PBMCs. These receptors were obtained from a man between 65 and 79 years old in good health. Each CDR3 is given with its conserved first and last residue. The D gene is left open where the match is weak. Clone size, where shown, is once, few, many, or a class for clones that have expanded.

d_call clone_size j_call v_call cdr3_nt cdr3_aa
TRBD1 many TRBJ1-2 TRBV10-3 TGTGCCATCAGTGAAAACAGGGGTCTCGTTTATGGCTACACCTTC CAISENRGLVYGYTF
. many TRBJ1-2 TRBV10-3 TGTGCCATCACCCACAGGGAAGAATATGGCTACACCTTC CAITHREEYGYTF
. many TRBJ2-1 TRBV6-2/TRBV6-3 TGTGCCAGCAGACCAGCTACCTACAATGAGCAGTTCTTC CASRPATYNEQFF
. few TRBJ2-4 TRBV19 TGTGCCAGTAGTAGGACGTCGGGAAACATTCAGTACTTC CASSRTSGNIQYF
TRBD1 many TRBJ1-4 TRBV18 TGTGCCAGCTCACCAGCCGGGACAGGGGACCTTTCCCTGAATTTT CASSPAGTGDLSLNF
. . TRBJ2-7 TRBV6-6 TGTGCCAGCAGTGACTCCGGTACAGGGTCCTGCGAGCAGTACTTC CASSDSGTGSCEQYF
. many TRBJ1-1 TRBV7-3 TGTGCCAGCAGCTACTCATGGAACACTGAAGCTTTCTTT CASSYSWNTEAFF
TRBD1 many TRBJ2-7 TRBV4-2 TGTGCCAGCAGCCCCTCGGGACAGGGGGACTCTTACGAGCAGTACTTC CASSPSGQGDSYEQYF
. many TRBJ2-2 TRBV2 TGTGCCAGCAGTGTTAAAGGGCGCACCGGGGAGCTGTTTTTT CASSVKGRTGELFF
. many TRBJ1-3 TRBV29-1 TGCAGCGTTGGCCTGACAGAGACTGGAAACACCATATATTTT CSVGLTETGNTIYF
TRBD1 . TRBJ2-5 TRBV5-1 TGCGCCAGCAGCTTGGTGCAGGGGGCGGCAGAGACCCAGTACTTC CASSLVQGAAETQYF
TRBD2 many TRBJ2-5 TRBV7-9 TGTGCCAGCAGCAATAGCGGGGGCCTGCTAGAGACCCAGTACTTC CASSNSGGLLETQYF
. many TRBJ1-2 TRBV5-6 TGTGCCAGCAGCTCAAGACCGGGACAACCCTATGGCTACACCTTC CASSSRPGQPYGYTF
. many TRBJ1-5 TRBV7-9 TGTGCCAGCAGCCTAAGTTCGGCCAATCAGCCCCAGCATTTT CASSLSSANQPQHF
. many TRBJ1-1 TRBV5-1 TGCGCCAGCAGCCCCACCGGGGAGAGTGAAGCTTTCTTT CASSPTGESEAFF
TRBD2 many TRBJ2-3 TRBV5-5 TGTGCCAGCAGCTTGGAAGGTAGCGGGGGGTCAGATACGCAGTATTTT CASSLEGSGGSDTQYF
. many TRBJ1-5 TRBV25-1 TGTGCCAGCAGTGTTCGGGGAGACGGTCAGCCCCAGCATTTT CASSVRGDGQPQHF
TRBD1 many TRBJ2-7 TRBV10-3 TGTGCCATCAGCCCCGGACAGGGGGCCTACGAGCAGTACTTC CAISPGQGAYEQYF
TRBD2 . TRBJ2-1 TRBV10-3 TGTGCCATCAACCCAGCGGGGGTTTCCGAGCAGTTCTTC CAINPAGVSEQFF
TRBD2 many TRBJ2-3 TRBV20-1 TGCAGTGCTAGAGATCGGGAGGGCACAGATACGCAGTATTTT CSARDREGTDTQYF
. many TRBJ2-6 TRBV7-3 TGTGCCAGCAGCTTAGGGGGGAGCTCTGGGGCCAACGTCCTGACTTTC CASSLGGSSGANVLTF
TRBD1 many TRBJ1-1 TRBV11-2 TGTGCCAGCAGCTTAGGGACAGGGGTAGACGGAGAAGCTTTCTTT CASSLGTGVDGEAFF
TRBD1 many TRBJ1-6 TRBV7-2 TGTGCCAGCAGCTTATCCAGGGGGCTGATATATTCACCCCTCCACTTT CASSLSRGLIYSPLHF
. . TRBJ1-4 TRBV7-9 TGTGCCAGCAGCCCCGGCCGGACAGCAACTAATGAAAAACTGTTTTTT CASSPGRTATNEKLFF
. many TRBJ2-3 TRBV5-1 TGTGCCAGCAGCTTGGAATTCTCAGGGTTCGTAGGTAATACGCAGTATTTT CASSLEFSGFVGNTQYF
. many TRBJ2-7 TRBV20-1 TGCAGTGCTAGAGATTGGGGCAGGGGTGGTTACGAGCAGTACTTC CSARDWGRGGYEQYF
TRBD1 many TRBJ1-2 TRBV5-1 TGCGCCAGCAGCGATGGACAGGGCGGCTATGGCTACACCTTC CASSDGQGGYGYTF
. many TRBJ1-1 TRBV10-3 TGTGCCATCAGTGATGCCGGACGGACGAACACTGAAGCTTTCTTT CAISDAGRTNTEAFF
. many TRBJ2-7 TRBV27 TGTGCCAGCAGTTTCTCGGCAGGGTACTCCTACGAGCAGTACTTC CASSFSAGYSYEQYF
. . TRBJ2-3 TRBV27 TGTGCCAGCAGTTTATTGGGGGAGTATACGCAGTATTTT CASSLLGEYTQYF
. many TRBJ2-4 TRBV15 TGTGCCACCAGCAGATTCACCAGGGCCAAAAACATTCAGTACTTC CATSRFTRAKNIQYF